This T cell receptor (beta chain) was obtained from a study of blood T cell repertoires in COVID-19. In the study overall: Sites in the United States, Italy and Spain provided acute and convalescent COVID-19 samples.

Trimming took 2 bases from V and 6 from J, leaving 10 bases between them. CDR3 length: 13 residues. The V gene's germline CDR1 is MNHNS and CDR2 SASEGT. Sequenced by immunoSEQ multiplex PCR; TCRdb stores in-frame clones only, minus some. The sample has fewer than 350,000 clones; approximately 91% are singletons. The TCR sequence derives from a woman between 35 and 50 years old with acute COVID-19. The chain links TRBV6-1 to TRBJ1-1; D gene uncertain. Source material: PBMCs or T cells enriched from blood (not recorded which). The CDR3, as DNA: TGTGCCAGCAGTGAAAGTGGGAGGGCTGAAGCTTTCTTT. Encoded protein: CASSESGRAEAFF.